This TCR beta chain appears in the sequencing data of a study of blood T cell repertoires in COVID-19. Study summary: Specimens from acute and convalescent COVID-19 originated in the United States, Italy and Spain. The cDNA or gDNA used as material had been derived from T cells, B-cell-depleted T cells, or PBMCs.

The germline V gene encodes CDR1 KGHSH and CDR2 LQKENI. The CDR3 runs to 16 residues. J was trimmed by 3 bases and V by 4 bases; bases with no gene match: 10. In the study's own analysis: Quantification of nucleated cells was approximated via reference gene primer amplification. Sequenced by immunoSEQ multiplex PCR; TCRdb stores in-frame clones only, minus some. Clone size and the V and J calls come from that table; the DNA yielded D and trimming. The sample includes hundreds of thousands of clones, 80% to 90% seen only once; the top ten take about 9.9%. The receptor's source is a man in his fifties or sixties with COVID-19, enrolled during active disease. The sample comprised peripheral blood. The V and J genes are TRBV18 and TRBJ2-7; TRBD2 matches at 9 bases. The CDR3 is CASSLKVTSGGYEQYF. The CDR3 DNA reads TGTGCCAGCTCACTAAAGGTGACTAGCGGAGGCTACGAGCAGTACTTC.